The T cell receptor (beta chain) under discussion was sequenced for a study of T cells in tuberculosis. Across the study: T cells were selected with CD1B tetramers loaded with glucose monomycolate. In South Africa, adults with active tuberculosis were compared with IGRA-negative and latently infected IGRA-positive adolescents.

The study, taken as a whole, reports: Selection depended on which cryopreserved specimens were available.

As concerns this clone: What it binds is unknown.

The data were produced by immunoSEQ multiplex PCR, yet TCRdb's version contains in-frame clones alone and is incomplete. The sample has fewer than 40,000 clones, 97% seen once; the top ten hold less than 7.5%. The TCR originated in a donor aged 10 to 29 with latent tuberculosis or without tuberculosis infection. Sequencing was done on a sample of PBMCs.

The DNA of the CDR3 is TGTGCCAGCAGCGTCCTACAGGGAGTTCGGATCCACAATGAGCAGTTCTTC. Its protein is CASSVLQGVRIHNEQFF. The V gene is TRBV6-4, the J gene TRBJ2-1; a possible D gene is TRBD1 (6 bases). The V end lost 6 bases, the J end lost 5 bases, and 23 bases lay between the germline ends. Germline V CDR1 and CDR2: MRHNA, SNTAGT. The CDR3 is 17 amino acids.